These T cell receptor beta chains were read from a single sample in a study of CD8 T cells in Susac syndrome. From the immunoSEQ multiplex PCR reads, TCRdb called clonotypes with MiXCR, one entry per CDR3 protein. The sample shows more than 200,000 distinct CDR3 sequences, roughly 90% of them seen only once. The material sequenced was CD8+ T cells from PBMCs. These receptor sequences come from a human donor with multiple sclerosis. The CDR3 runs from the conserved cysteine through the conserved F or W. The order of the fields is V gene, J gene, D gene, clone size, CDR3 protein, CDR3 DNA. A D gene is named only where the DNA matches it firmly. Rows may omit the clone size; those that give it use once, few, many or a size class.

V: TRBV4-2; J: TRBJ1-5; D: TRBD1; size: -; CDR3: CASSQGQGSNQPQHF; DNA: TGTGCCAGCAGCCAAGGACAGGGCAGCAATCAGCCCCAGCATTTT
V: TRBV24-1; J: TRBJ2-2; D: TRBD2; size: -; CDR3: CATSDSAGDYTGELFF; DNA: TGTGCCACCAGTGATTCAGCGGGGGACTACACCGGGGAGCTGTTTTTT
V: TRBV6-1; J: TRBJ1-1; D: -; size: -; CDR3: CASSEPWGLLLNTEAFF; DNA: TGTGCCAGCAGTGAACCATGGGGGCTACTTTTGAACACTGAAGCTTTCTTT
V: TRBV7-9; J: TRBJ2-6; D: -; size: -; CDR3: CASSQLSGANVLTF; DNA: TGTGCCAGCAGCCAGCTGAGTGGGGCCAACGTCCTGACTTTC
V: TRBV5-4; J: TRBJ2-7; D: TRBD1; size: once; CDR3: CASSSGQGPQRTYEQYF; DNA: TGTGCCAGCAGCTCCGGACAGGGGCCCCAACGAACTTACGAGCAGTACTTC
V: TRBV6-5; J: TRBJ2-2; D: -; size: -; CDR3: CASSYLKAGTQGTGELFF; DNA: TGTGCCAGCAGTTACTTAAAAGCCGGGACCCAGGGAACCGGGGAGCTGTTTTTT
V: TRBV19; J: TRBJ1-1; D: TRBD1; size: -; CDR3: CASSITGTGPTEAFF; DNA: TGTGCCAGTAGTATTACCGGGACAGGGCCCACTGAAGCTTTCTTT
V: TRBV7-9; J: TRBJ2-5; D: -; size: -; CDR3: CASSLTALGDQETQYF; DNA: TGTGCCAGCAGCTTAACCGCGTTGGGGGACCAAGAGACCCAGTACTTC
V: TRBV20-1; J: TRBJ2-3; D: -; size: -; CDR3: CSARDLGELTDTQYF; DNA: TGCAGTGCTAGAGATTTAGGTGAACTCACAGATACGCAGTATTTT
V: TRBV7-2; J: TRBJ2-3; D: -; size: -; CDR3: CASSLVAGLTDTQYF; DNA: TGTGCCAGCAGCTTAGTCGCGGGACTCACAGATACGCAGTATTTT
V: TRBV9; J: TRBJ2-3; D: -; size: -; CDR3: CASSPSGVTTDTQYF; DNA: TGTGCCAGCTCCCCTAGTGGAGTTACCACAGATACGCAGTATTTT
V: TRBV5-5; J: TRBJ1-1; D: -; size: -; CDR3: CASSLFRGAFF; DNA: TGTGCCAGCAGCTTGTTCAGAGGGGCTTTCTTT
V: TRBV23-1; J: TRBJ2-3; D: TRBD2; size: -; CDR3: CASSQSPSGDTDTQYF; DNA: TGCGCCAGCAGTCAATCGCCTAGCGGCGACACAGATACGCAGTATTTT
V: TRBV20-1; J: TRBJ1-1; D: -; size: once; CDR3: CSASSNSDTEAFF; DNA: TGCAGTGCTAGTAGTAACAGTGACACTGAAGCTTTCTTT
V: TRBV2; J: TRBJ2-3; D: -; size: once; CDR3: CASSSARTLKGTDTQYF; DNA: TGTGCCAGCAGTAGTGCCCGGACCCTCAAGGGCACAGATACGCAGTATTTT
V: TRBV13; J: TRBJ2-7; D: -; size: few; CDR3: CASSSRGEQYF; DNA: TGTGCCAGCAGCTCCCGGGGCGAGCAGTACTTC
V: TRBV12-3/TRBV12-4; J: TRBJ1-2; D: -; size: -; CDR3: CASSRGTDPYGYTF; DNA: TGTGCCAGCAGTCGGGGGACCGACCCTTATGGCTACACCTTC
V: TRBV6-1; J: TRBJ1-3; D: -; size: -; CDR3: CASSEGVQRNTIYF; DNA: TGTGCCAGCAGTGAAGGGGTCCAGAGAAACACCATATATTTT
V: TRBV5-6; J: TRBJ2-5; D: TRBD2; size: -; CDR3: CASSPVGGAWTQYF; DNA: TGTGCCAGCAGCCCAGTGGGAGGGGCTTGGACCCAGTACTTC
V: TRBV12-3/TRBV12-4; J: TRBJ1-1; D: -; size: -; CDR3: CAGQANSNTEAFF; DNA: TGTGCCGGGCAGGCCAATTCGAACACTGAAGCTTTCTTT
V: TRBV2; J: TRBJ1-2; D: TRBD1; size: -; CDR3: CASSQMTGEDYGYTF; DNA: TGTGCCAGCAGTCAAATGACAGGGGAGGACTATGGCTACACCTTC
V: TRBV30; J: TRBJ2-1; D: -; size: -; CDR3: CAWSRANLGVREFF; DNA: TGTGCCTGGAGTCGGGCCAATCTCGGCGTCCGTGAGTTCTTC
V: TRBV7-9; J: TRBJ2-5; D: -; size: -; CDR3: CASSFGSFQETQYF; DNA: TGTGCCAGCAGCTTTGGTTCATTCCAAGAGACCCAGTACTTC
V: TRBV29-1; J: TRBJ2-1; D: -; size: -; CDR3: CSVLGLLVDEQFF; DNA: TGCAGCGTTCTAGGACTCCTAGTCGATGAGCAGTTCTTC
V: TRBV4-1; J: TRBJ2-5; D: TRBD2; size: -; CDR3: CASSQEEREVGETQYF; DNA: TGCGCCAGCAGCCAAGAAGAGCGGGAGGTGGGGGAGACCCAGTACTTC
V: TRBV20-1; J: TRBJ2-7; D: TRBD2; size: -; CDR3: CSASSDTSGSYEQYF; DNA: TGCAGTGCTAGCTCGGATACTAGCGGGAGTTACGAGCAGTACTTC
V: TRBV9; J: TRBJ2-7; D: TRBD1; size: once; CDR3: CASSDGRGTEQYF; DNA: TGTGCCAGCAGCGACGGCAGGGGGACCGAGCAGTACTTC
V: TRBV14; J: TRBJ2-7; D: -; size: -; CDR3: CASSQLANEQYF; DNA: TGTGCCAGCAGCCAACTAGCGAACGAGCAGTACTTC
V: TRBV14; J: TRBJ1-1; D: -; size: -; CDR3: CASSQWSRAEAFF; DNA: TGTGCCAGCAGCCAATGGAGCAGGGCAGAAGCTTTCTTT
V: TRBV5-1; J: TRBJ2-5; D: -; size: -; CDR3: CASSFPDGIQETQYF; DNA: TGCGCCAGCAGCTTTCCGGACGGGATCCAAGAGACCCAGTACTTC
V: TRBV27; J: TRBJ2-5; D: -; size: -; CDR3: CASSRRRQETQYF; DNA: TGTGCCAGCAGTAGACGGAGGCAAGAGACCCAGTACTTC
V: TRBV3-1; J: TRBJ2-3; D: -; size: -; CDR3: CASSQDSSGKLSDTQYF; DNA: TGTGCCAGCAGCCAAGATAGTAGCGGAAAATTGTCAGATACGCAGTATTTT
V: TRBV11-3; J: TRBJ1-1; D: -; size: -; CDR3: CASSLVVGVNTEAFF; DNA: TGTGCCAGCAGCTTAGTCGTCGGCGTGAACACTGAAGCTTTCTTT
V: TRBV9; J: TRBJ2-7; D: -; size: -; CDR3: CASSVGTSGTENQYEQYF; DNA: TGTGCCAGCAGCGTTGGGACCTCCGGCACGGAGAATCAATACGAGCAGTACTTC
V: TRBV13; J: TRBJ1-5; D: -; size: -; CDR3: CASSLARSQPQHF; DNA: TGTGCCAGCAGCTTGGCTCGTAGTCAGCCCCAGCATTTT
V: TRBV4-2; J: TRBJ2-7; D: -; size: -; CDR3: CASSQASGSYEQYF; DNA: TGTGCCAGCAGCCAAGCGTCGGGTAGCTACGAGCAGTACTTC
V: TRBV12-3/TRBV12-4; J: TRBJ2-7; D: -; size: -; CDR3: CASSLSPGVAYEQYF; DNA: TGTGCCAGCAGTTTAAGCCCAGGGGTCGCCTACGAGCAGTACTTC
V: TRBV19; J: TRBJ1-2; D: -; size: few; CDR3: CASSLGNYGYTF; DNA: TGTGCCAGTAGTCTGGGTAACTATGGCTACACCTTC
V: TRBV7-9; J: TRBJ2-3; D: -; size: -; CDR3: CASSRTGSTDTQYF; DNA: TGTGCCAGCAGCCGAACAGGTTCCACAGATACGCAGTATTTT
V: TRBV7-9; J: TRBJ2-5; D: -; size: -; CDR3: CASSSLGASPGGETQYF; DNA: TGTGCCAGCAGCTCACTCGGGGCCTCCCCGGGTGGGGAGACCCAGTACTTC
V: TRBV6-6; J: TRBJ2-7; D: -; size: -; CDR3: CASSYSVGQYF; DNA: TGTGCCAGCAGTTACTCGGTGGGGCAGTACTTC
V: TRBV6-6; J: TRBJ2-7; D: TRBD2; size: -; CDR3: CASSPSGVSYEQYF; DNA: TGTGCCAGCAGCCCTAGCGGGGTTTCCTACGAGCAGTACTTC
V: TRBV7-9; J: TRBJ2-5; D: TRBD2; size: -; CDR3: CASSPPGLAGGEETQYF; DNA: TGTGCCAGCAGTCCCCCGGGACTAGCGGGAGGGGAAGAGACCCAGTACTTC
V: TRBV5-1; J: TRBJ2-1; D: -; size: -; CDR3: CASSLGVGGRSYNEQFF; DNA: TGCGCCAGCAGCTTGGGGGTCGGGGGACGCTCCTACAATGAGCAGTTCTTC
V: TRBV19; J: TRBJ1-6; D: -; size: -; CDR3: CASSTQGSPLHF; DNA: TGTGCCAGTAGTACACAGGGTTCACCCCTCCACTTT
V: TRBV7-9; J: TRBJ1-3; D: -; size: -; CDR3: CASSSGRESSGNTIYF; DNA: TGTGCCAGCAGCTCGGGACGGGAAAGCTCTGGAAACACCATATATTTT
V: TRBV27; J: TRBJ2-1; D: -; size: -; CDR3: CASTVRLSSYNEQFF; DNA: TGTGCCAGCACGGTTCGCCTTAGCTCCTACAATGAGCAGTTCTTC
V: TRBV24-1; J: TRBJ2-7; D: -; size: -; CDR3: CATSGITGSEQYF; DNA: TGTGCCACCAGTGGCATTACAGGGAGCGAGCAGTACTTC
V: TRBV3-1; J: TRBJ2-2; D: TRBD2; size: -; CDR3: CASSLGLAGGGAGELFF; DNA: TGTGCCAGCAGCCTCGGACTAGCGGGAGGGGGGGCCGGGGAGCTGTTTTTT
V: TRBV9; J: TRBJ2-7; D: TRBD1; size: -; CDR3: CASGQGDYEQYF; DNA: TGTGCCAGCGGCCAGGGGGACTACGAGCAGTACTTC
V: TRBV4-1; J: TRBJ2-1; D: -; size: -; CDR3: CASSQGLEQFF; DNA: TGCGCCAGCAGCCAAGGTCTTGAGCAGTTCTTC
V: TRBV6-6; J: TRBJ2-1; D: -; size: -; CDR3: CASSGGTGDNEQFF; DNA: TGTGCCAGCAGCGGAGGGACGGGAGACAATGAGCAGTTCTTC
V: TRBV5-4; J: TRBJ1-1; D: TRBD1; size: -; CDR3: CASSGWTGEEEAFF; DNA: TGTGCCAGCAGCGGGTGGACAGGGGAAGAGGAAGCTTTCTTT
V: TRBV6-1; J: TRBJ1-6; D: -; size: -; CDR3: CASSGLGGYNSPLHF; DNA: TGTGCCAGCAGTGGCCTGGGTGGATATAATTCACCCCTCCACTTT